This T cell receptor (beta chain) is from a study of resident and recirculating memory T cells in vitiligo. There are 17 residues in the CDR3. The ends lost 3 bases at V and 10 bases at J; junction bases unmatched: 14. The V gene's germline CDR1 is SGHTA and CDR2 FQGNSA. The table came from immunoSEQ multiplex PCR; TCRdb's copy has only in-frame clones and leaves some out. Among about 42,000 clones listed, around nine tenths were seen once. No change in lesions over the prior 6 months defined stable disease. This clonotype originated in a male donor with vitiligo. Sequenced material: blood. The J gene is TRBJ1-6, the V gene TRBV7-2, with 8 positions matching TRBD1. This chain's CDR3 is CASSFVGTGGSWSPLHF. In nucleotides, the CDR3 is TGTGCCAGCAGCTTCGTCGGGACAGGTGGGTCGTGGTCACCCCTCCACTTT.